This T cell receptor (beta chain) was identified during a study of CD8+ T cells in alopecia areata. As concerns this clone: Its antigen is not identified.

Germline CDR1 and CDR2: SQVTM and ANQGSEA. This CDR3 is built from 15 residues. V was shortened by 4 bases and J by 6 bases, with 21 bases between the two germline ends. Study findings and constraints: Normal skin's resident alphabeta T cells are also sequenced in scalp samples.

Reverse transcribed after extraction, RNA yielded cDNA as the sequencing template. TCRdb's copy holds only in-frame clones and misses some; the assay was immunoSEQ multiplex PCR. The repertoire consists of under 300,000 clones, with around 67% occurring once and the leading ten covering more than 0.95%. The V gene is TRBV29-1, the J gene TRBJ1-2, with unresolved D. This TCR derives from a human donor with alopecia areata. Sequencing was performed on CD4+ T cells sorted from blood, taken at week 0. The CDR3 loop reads CSVAGTAPTVDGYTF. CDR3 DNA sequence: TGCAGCGTTGCGGGCACAGCTCCTACCGTGGATGGCTACACCTTC.